This is a list of T cell receptor beta chains from one sample in a study of vaccination effects on CD4 cells after COVID-19. Their target antigens are unknown. Assay: immunoSEQ multiplex PCR; the TCRdb copy retains only in-frame clones and omits some. The sample yields around 81,000 clones, 60% to 80% seen once. This specimen consisted of CD4+ T cells from PBMCs cultured with HCoV-OC43 spike peptides, obtained after COVID-19 vaccination. These receptors were taken from a human donor who received a COVID-19 vaccine. Both conserved end residues are part of each CDR3. The D gene is left open where the match is weak. Size is omitted from some rows. Given values are once, few, many or a class for expanded clones.

TRBV7-8	NA	NA	TRBJ1-2	CASSLILGEGNGYTF	TGTGCCAGCAGCTTAATTCTGGGGGAGGGTAATGGCTACACCTTC
TRBV5-1	NA	NA	TRBJ1-5	CASSTEGNSAQPQHF	TGCGCCAGCAGCACGGAGGGCAACTCGGCCCAGCCCCAGCATTTT
TRBV28	TRBD1	NA	TRBJ1-2	CASSLRGGDYGYTF	TGTGCCAGCAGTCTGAGAGGGGGCGACTATGGCTACACCTTC
TRBV5-1	TRBD2	NA	TRBJ2-1	CASSLGPLAGDYNEQFF	TGCGCCAGCAGCTTGGGACCCCTAGCGGGGGATTACAATGAGCAGTTCTTC
TRBV5-1	TRBD1	few	TRBJ2-2	CASSSPTGPQRELFF	TGCGCCAGCAGCTCTCCGACAGGGCCCCAGCGGGAGCTGTTTTTT
TRBV3-1/TRBV3-2	NA	NA	TRBJ1-6	CASSQGMPPLHF	TGTGCCAGCAGCCAAGGGATGCCACCCCTCCACTTT
TRBV2	NA	few	TRBJ2-3	CASSKTRDTQYF	TGTGCCAGCAGTAAGACGAGAGATACGCAGTATTTT
TRBV29-1	NA	once	TRBJ1-2	CSVRVVNNYGYTF	TGCAGCGTTCGAGTAGTGAATAACTATGGCTACACCTTC
TRBV7-2	NA	few	TRBJ2-2	CASIVQGHTGELFF	TGTGCCAGCATCGTACAGGGTCATACCGGGGAGCTGTTTTTT
TRBV4-3	NA	few	TRBJ2-5	CASSQDLGPGWTQYF	TGCGCCAGCAGCCAAGATTTAGGGCCGGGGTGGACCCAGTACTTC
TRBV3-1/TRBV3-2	TRBD1	NA	TRBJ1-6	CASSQVLSGQRNSPLHF	TGTGCCAGCAGCCAAGTACTTTCGGGACAGAGGAATTCACCCCTCCACTTT
TRBV6-1	NA	NA	TRBJ1-5	CASSEARADQPQHF	TGTGCCAGCAGTGAAGCAAGGGCTGATCAGCCCCAGCATTTT
TRBV2	NA	NA	TRBJ1-1	CASSVAENTEAFF	TGTGCCAGCAGTGTTGCAGAGAACACTGAAGCTTTCTTT
TRBV18	NA	NA	TRBJ1-5	CASSRDGYSNQPQHF	TGTGCCAGCTCACGGGACGGGTATAGCAATCAGCCCCAGCATTTT
TRBV2	TRBD1	many	TRBJ2-2	CASKTGTGNTGELFF	TGTGCCAGTAAGACCGGGACAGGGAACACCGGGGAGCTGTTTTTT
TRBV9	NA	NA	TRBJ1-1	CASSGGLLNTEAFF	TGTGCCAGCAGCGGGGGGTTGCTTAACACTGAAGCTTTCTTT
TRBV6-5	NA	few	TRBJ1-1	CASRRVGTTSTEAFF	TGTGCCAGCAGGCGTGTTGGGACGACTTCCACTGAAGCTTTCTTT
TRBV4-2	NA	NA	TRBJ2-3	CASSQEKDRTQYF	TGTGCCAGCAGCCAAGAGAAGGACAGAACGCAGTATTTT